This T cell receptor beta chain derives from a study of T cells in Graves' hyperthyroidism and ophthalmopathy. TCR beta CDR3 regions were amplified from RNA transcripts. The TCR CDR3 was amplified in a first-round RT-PCR using the HTBI primer set. One entry per CDR3 protein results from TCRdb running MiXCR on the multiplex PCR reads. The sample includes hundreds of thousands of distinct CDR3 sequences, about 15% of them seen just once. When ophthalmopathy did not progress within 18 months, Graves' hyperthyroidism was considered stable. Patients were aged 18 to 65, had disease duration under 2 months, and had newly diagnosed hyperthyroidism. This clonotype has more than one count but fewer than ten. This clonotype originated in a woman under 30 with Graves' hyperthyroidism. The sample comprised blood.

The CDR3 DNA sequence: TGCAGCGTTTCGAGTCCGACTAGCGCCTACAATGAGCAGTTCTTC. It yields the protein CSVSSPTSAYNEQFF. V gene TRBV29-1 combines with J gene TRBJ2-1; 8 bases align to TRBD2. V shed 5 bases and J 2 bases; nucleotides not matched to a gene: 8. CDR1 is SQVTM, CDR2 ANQGSEA, per germline. The CDR3 consists of 15 residues.